This T cell receptor (beta chain) is drawn from a study of vaccination and CD4 T cells after COVID-19. CDR3 length: 12 residues. CDR1 and CDR2 (germline): SNHLY, FYNNEI. V lost 5 bases to trimming and J lost 7 bases, with 11 bases between them. As for treatment: roughly ten-day PBMC culture with coronavirus spike peptide pools or control peptides (ViraFEST assay). With the Oncomine TCR Beta short-read assay, DNA from cultured CD4+ T cells was sequenced. MiXCR was run by TCRdb on the PCR reads, yielding one entry per CDR3 protein. Here the sample spans about 19,000 distinct CDR3 sequences, about two fifths being singletons. As regards this clonotype: No antigen is known for it.

The rearrangement links TRBV2 to TRBJ1-1; D is unresolved. This clonotype was obtained from a human donor with COVID-19. The specimen was cultured CD4+ T cells from blood. The CDR3 loop is CASSYTLSEAFF. The DNA for the CDR3 is TGTGCCAGCAGTTACACCTTAAGTGAAGCTTTCTTT.